A single sample is the source of the 28 T cell receptor beta chains below, sequenced in a study of beta chain features in type 1 diabetes. Expressed TCRB transcripts were sequenced after all isolated RNA was converted to cDNA. The data were produced by immunoSEQ multiplex PCR, yet TCRdb's version contains in-frame clones alone and is incomplete. The sample consists of about 410,000 clones, approximately 15% of them appearing once. The sample comprised naive CD4+ T cells from blood. The origin of the receptors is a man younger than 45 in good health.

The chain combines TRBV6-5 with TRBJ2-2; no clear D gene. Germline lookup yields CDR1 MNHEY and CDR2 SVGAGI. V was shortened by 7 bases and J by 2 bases, with 11 bases between the two germline ends. The CDR3 covers 14 residues. CDR3 nucleotide sequence: TGTGCCAGCAATCTCGGAGTTAACACCGGGGAGCTGTTTTTT. Translated, it gives CASNLGVNTGELFF.

There are a few counts of this clone. The chain employs TRBV4-3 and TRBJ1-2, with D possibly matching TRBD1 (6 bases). Trimming took off 0 bases at V and 4 bases at J, with 18 bases between the two ends. CDR3 length: 17 residues. The germline gives CDR1 LGHNA, CDR2 YSLEER. CDR3 residues: CASSQDFGYRVSYGYTF. The CDR3, as DNA: TGCGCCAGCAGCCAAGACTTCGGGTACAGGGTATCCTATGGCTACACCTTC.

This clone occurred a few times. V usage is TRBV5-4 and J usage is TRBJ2-1; unclear D gene. The germline gives CDR1 SGHNT, CDR2 YYREEE (reference sequence). V was cut by 0 bases and J by 9 bases, with 13 bases left in between. The CDR3 totals 14 residues. CDR3 sequence reads: CASSLVPGTGEQFF. The CDR3 bases are TGTGCCAGCAGCTTGGTCCCCGGTACGGGTGAGCAGTTCTTC.

The chain joins TRBV5-1 to TRBJ2-7, with D unclear. The CDR3 runs 11 residues. Deletions cut 9 bases from V and 2 bases from J, with 9 bases between. The V gene's germline CDR1 is SGHRS and CDR2 YFSETQ. The CDR3: CATPSTYEQYV. Written as DNA, the CDR3 is TGCGCCACCCCATCGACCTACGAGCAGTACGTC.

The chain uses TRBV20-1 and TRBJ1-2; the D is unclear. From germline, CDR1 is DFQATT and CDR2 SNEGSKA (reference sequence). The CDR3 loop spans 11 amino acids. CDR3 nucleotide sequence: TGCAGAGCCGGGAAACCCTATGGCTACACCTTC. Its translation is CRAGKPYGYTF.

The gene calls are TRBV5-1 and TRBJ2-5; TRBD1 is a possible D gene (6 bases). The CDR3 has 14 residues. Between the trimmed V and J ends, which lost 2 bases and 2 bases, there was a span of 10 bases. Per the germline V gene, CDR1 is SGHRS and CDR2 is YFSETQ. CDR3 nucleotide sequence: TGCGCCAGCAGCTTTGGAGACAGGCAAGAGACCCAGTACTTC. This translates into CASSFGDRQETQYF.

The chain joins TRBV5-5 to TRBJ2-5, with 7 bases identical to TRBD1. Germline assignment: CDR1 SGHKS and CDR2 YYEKEE (reference sequence). V gave up 2 bases and J gave up 9 bases; unmatched junction bases: 13. There are 15 residues in the CDR3. CDR3 loop: CASSLQQGSTFPQYF. CDR3 DNA: TGTGCCAGCAGCTTACAACAGGGGTCAACTTTTCCCCAGTACTTC.

This chain connects TRBV30 to TRBJ1-1; D call uncertain. The CDR3 consists of 12 residues. CDR1 and CDR2 from the germline V gene are GTSNPN and SVGIG (reference sequence). Trimming stripped 2 bases from V and 7 bases from J, with 11 bases between. The CDR3 DNA sequence: TGTGCCTGGAGTCCCTGGAGTCTTGAAGCTTTCTTT. Its protein product is CAWSPWSLEAFF.

The rearrangement joins TRBV7-2 to TRBJ2-2; perhaps TRBD1 as D (6 bases). The germline V gene has CDR1 SGHTA and CDR2 FQGNSA. The V and J ends lost 8 bases and 2 bases respectively, with 15 bases between them. This CDR3 is built from 15 residues. The CDR3 bases are TGTGCCAGCGGACGACAGGTCGTAAACACCGGGGAGCTGTTTTTT. Translated: CASGRQVVNTGELFF. The full variable domain, in which reference TRBV7-2 and TRBJ2-2 provide the parts outside the CDR3, is GAGVSQSPSNKVTEKGKDVELRCDPISGHTALYWYRQSLGQGLEFLIYFQGNSAPDKSGLPSDRFSAERTGGSVSTLTIQRTQQEDSAVYLCASGRQVVNTGELFFGEGSRLTVL.

This clone has more than one count but fewer than ten. The rearrangement links TRBV9 to TRBJ2-3; TRBD2 matches 11 bases. The junction had 7 bases not matched to a gene; V was cut back by 0 bases and J by 4 bases. Looked up from germline, CDR1 is SGDLS and CDR2 is YYNGEE. The CDR3 has 17 residues. The CDR3 is CASSVGVSGRAADTQYF. CDR3 DNA: TGTGCCAGCAGCGTAGGTGTTAGCGGGAGGGCTGCAGATACGCAGTATTTT.

The chain combines TRBV25-1 with TRBJ1-5, with a weak D call TRBD1 (6 bases). Germline CDR1 reads MGHDK; CDR2 reads SYGVNS. There are 17 residues in the CDR3. Deletions cut 4 bases from V and 3 bases from J, with 19 bases between. In DNA, the CDR3 is TGTGCCAGCAGTGGCCGACTCCGGGACACCTTCAATCAGCCCCAGCATTTT. It is translated as CASSGRLRDTFNQPQHF.

The chain uses TRBV6-7 and TRBJ2-1; D may be TRBD2 (6 bases). TRBV6-7 is assigned to the ORF class and has an uncertain function. Trimming cost V 2 bases and J 4 bases, with 21 bases left between them. CDR3 length equals 18 residues. The CDR3 DNA is TGTGCCAGCAGTTACGGCCCGAAGGAGGGAAGGCCTTACAATGAGCAGTTCTTC. Protein product: CASSYGPKEGRPYNEQFF.

The chain uses TRBV21-1 and TRBJ1-2. TRBV21-1 counts as a pseudogene. The CDR3 is 12 amino acids. The CDR3 coding sequence is TGTGCCAGCAGCAGCCGGGGCTATGGCTACACCTTC. Its translation is CASSSRGYGYTF.

This rearrangement joins TRBV30 to TRBJ2-7; D is ambiguous. V lost 3 bases and J 6 bases, leaving 15 bases between the germline ends. The length of the CDR3 is 13 residues. CDR1 is GTSNPN, CDR2 SVGIG, per germline (reference sequence). Here the CDR3 DNA reads TGTGCCTGGAGCCCTAGATGGTTAAGCGAGCAGTACGTC. Amino acid sequence: CAWSPRWLSEQYV.

This clone came up a few times. This sequence joins TRBV5-1 and TRBJ2-1; D possibly corresponds to TRBD2 (5 bases). This CDR3 contains 15 residues. The germline V and J ends were trimmed by 0 bases and 10 bases, with 17 bases remaining between them. CDR1 is SGHRS, CDR2 YFSETQ, per germline. The CDR3 spells CASSLAGWTASEQFF. In DNA, the CDR3 is TGCGCCAGCAGCTTGGCCGGCTGGACTGCAAGCGAGCAGTTCTTC.

This clone appeared a few times. DNA of the CDR3: TGTGCCGAAACACCGGGACAGGGCCTATACAATGAGCAGTTCTTC. Its translation is CAETPGQGLYNEQFF. The chain combines TRBV7-9 with TRBJ2-1; 9 bases map to TRBD1. This CDR3 spans 15 amino acids. From germline, CDR1 is SEHNR and CDR2 FQNEAQ (reference sequence). V shed 11 bases and J 4 bases; nucleotides not matched to a gene: 12.

J is TRBJ2-7 and V is TRBV30, with 9 bases aligning to TRBD1. Germline V lookup: CDR1 GTSNPN, CDR2 SVGIG (reference sequence). This CDR3 spans 14 amino acids. J gave up 3 bases and V 4 bases, and 7 bases lay outside the gene matches. The DNA of the CDR3 is TGTGCCTGGACACAGAAGGACAGGGGCTACGAGCAGTACGTC. It specifies CAWTQKDRGYEQYV.

The chain employs TRBV28 and TRBJ2-5; D is perhaps TRBD2 (6 bases). The CDR3 length is 15 residues. Per germline, CDR1 MDHEN and CDR2 SYDVKM. V was pared by 3 bases and J by 2 bases, with 13 bases between. CDR3 in DNA: TGTGCCAGCAGTTTTAGAGCGGGCCAGCAAGAGACCCAGTACTTC. It is translated as CASSFRAGQQETQYF.

This clone was seen a handful of times. V gene TRBV4-3 combines with J gene TRBJ1-5; D possibly corresponds to TRBD1 (5 bases). Looked up from germline, CDR1 is LGHNA and CDR2 is YSLEER. V was cut by 0 bases and J by 6 bases, with 9 bases left in between. The CDR3 length is 14 residues. This CDR3 is CASSQDRGGQPQHF. The CDR3 nucleotides read TGCGCCAGCAGCCAAGATCGGGGGGGTCAGCCCCAGCATTTT.

This clone has a handful of counts. This chain connects TRBV29-1 to TRBJ2-1; D tentatively fits TRBD1 or TRBD2 (5 bases each). The CDR3 is made up of 15 amino acids. The germline V gene encodes CDR1 SQVTM and CDR2 ANQGSEA. The V gene lost 1 base and the J gene lost 1 base, with 11 bases spanning the gap. Here the CDR3 reads CSVEGVRESYNEQFF. The CDR3 region has the DNA TGCAGCGTTGAAGGCGTCAGGGAGTCCTACAATGAGCAGTTCTTC.

The V and J genes are TRBV15 and TRBJ2-1, with 14 positions matching TRBD2. The CDR3 is 16 amino acids. The junction had 4 bases not matched to a gene; V was cut back by 1 base and J by 8 bases. Germline V CDR1 and CDR2: LNHNV, YYDKDF (reference sequence). The CDR3 nucleotides read TGTGCCACCAGCAGAGTAAGACTAGCGGGAGGGCATGAGCAGTTCTTC. It is translated as CATSRVRLAGGHEQFF.

In this sample, this clone turned up many times. V is TRBV12-5 and J is TRBJ2-4; no definite D call. Germline loops: CDR1 LGHNT, CDR2 FRNRAP. The CDR3 is made up of 12 amino acids. The ends were cut back, 6 bases at V and 1 base at J, with 4 bases in the middle. The CDR3 here is CASGIAKNIQYF. The CDR3 DNA reads TGTGCTAGTGGGATTGCCAAAAACATTCAGTACTTC.

A few counts support this clone. This chain connects TRBV11-3 to TRBJ2-2; D remains unclear. The V end lost 1 base, the J end lost 5 bases, and 8 bases lay between the germline ends. The CDR3 loop spans 14 amino acids. Germline V lookup: CDR1 SGHNT, CDR2 YENEEA. The CDR3: CASSLATRTGELFF. The CDR3 DNA sequence: TGTGCCAGCAGCTTAGCGACCAGGACCGGGGAGCTGTTTTTT.

The chain employs TRBV30 and TRBJ2-1, with a possible D match to TRBD1 (7 bases). V was trimmed by 3 bases and J by 1 base, leaving 13 bases between them. Germline V gene sequence: CDR1 GTSNPN, CDR2 SVGIG (reference sequence). This CDR3 region has 15 residues. This CDR3 reads CAWRRQGGSYNEQFF. In DNA, the CDR3 is TGTGCCTGGAGACGACAGGGAGGATCCTACAATGAGCAGTTCTTC.

The table lists this clone with a few counts. This chain uses TRBV5-1 with TRBJ1-4, with 9 bases fitting TRBD1. V lost 6 bases and J lost 9; bases outside the gene matches: 9. This CDR3 is 14 amino acids long. The germline gives CDR1 SGHRS, CDR2 YFSETQ. As DNA, the CDR3 is TGCGCCAGCACCTCGACAGGGGGATCAAAAAAACTGTTTTTT. The encoded protein is CASTSTGGSKKLFF.

This rearrangement joins TRBV13 to TRBJ2-5; 9 nucleotides line up with TRBD2. CDR3 size: 17 residues. Germline CDR1 reads PRHDT; CDR2 reads FYEKMQ (reference sequence). V lost 4 bases and J lost 3; bases outside the gene matches: 12. CDR3 in amino acids: CASSYTPLAGGEETQYF. CDR3 DNA: TGTGCCAGCAGCTATACCCCCTTGGCGGGGGGGGAAGAGACCCAGTACTTC. Based on the CDR3 plus reference TRBV13 and TRBJ2-5, the full variable domain is AAGVIQSPRHLIKEKRETATLKCYPIPRHDTVYWYQQGPGQDPQFLISFYEKMQSDKGSIPDRFSAQQFSDYHSELNMSSLELGDSALYFCASSYTPLAGGEETQYFGPGTRLLVL.

This clone appeared a few times. V is TRBV7-7 and J is TRBJ2-3; 10 bases match TRBD2. V shed 5 bases, J shed 0 bases, and the junction held 5 bases outside the gene matches. The germline V gene has CDR1 SSHAT and CDR2 FNYEAQ (reference sequence). CDR3 length: 16 amino acids. CDR3 in amino acids: CASSNGLAASTDTQYF. The DNA of the CDR3 is TGTGCCAGCAGCAACGGACTAGCGGCTAGCACAGATACGCAGTATTTT. Full variable domain (outside the CDR3, taken from reference TRBV7-7 and TRBJ2-3): GAGVSQSPRYKVTKRGQDVTLRCDPISSHATLYWYQQALGQGPEFLTYFNYEAQPDKSGLPSDRFSAERPEGSISTLTIQRTEQRDSAMYRCASSNGLAASTDTQYFGPGTRLTVL.

This clone appeared a few times. The genes are TRBV4-1 and TRBJ1-5, with TRBD1 matching 10 bases. From germline, CDR1 is MGHRA and CDR2 YSYEKL. CDR3 length: 16 residues. Unmatched junction bases numbered 5, after V lost 0 bases and J lost 6 bases. The CDR3 nucleotides are TGCGCCAGCAGCCAAGAGGGACAGGGGAAGAGTCAGCCCCAGCATTTT. Translating gives CASSQEGQGKSQPQHF.